Following are 28 T cell receptor beta chains from one sample sequenced in a study of tumor-infiltrating lymphocytes in primary liver carcinoma (TCRdb year 2017). The instrument given in TCRdb is Illumina HiSeq 2500. A constant-region primer and ProtoScript II reverse transcriptase were used to reverse-transcribe TCRbeta-specific cDNA from roughly 500 ng total RNA. TCRbeta libraries were built with three nested multiplex PCR rounds, a slightly modified ARM-PCR procedure. Multiplex TRBV1-TRBV30 forward primers and a Cbeta reverse primer were used in the first two PCR rounds, each of which was run for 9 to 11 cycles. The public reads were quality trimmed at Q25 with fastp and then assembled into clones with MiXCR by TCRdb, keeping productive beta chains. Each entry is one CDR3 protein sequence, shown with its most common DNA and genes. The sample has approximately 330,000 distinct CDR3 sequences on record, almost 65% of them singletons. In total, the top ten clones hold about 6.5% of the sample.

RNA from unsorted whole blood was extracted with TRIzol reagent, and germline DNA was obtained with the DNeasy Blood & Tissue kit. Sequencing input: peripheral blood. The receptors were gathered from a man aged 35 to 55 with primary liver carcinoma and hepatitis B virus infection.

At least ten counts were recorded for this clonotype. The rearrangement links TRBV4-3 to TRBJ2-7; tentative D call: TRBD2 (6 bases). Trimming left V 0 bases short and J 6 bases short, with 12 bases between. Germline CDR1 and CDR2: LGHNA and YSLEER. The CDR3 totals 14 residues. CDR3 in DNA: TGCGCCAGCAGCCAAGATGGTCCCGGGGGCGAGCAGTACTTC. It specifies CASSQDGPGGEQYF.

This clonotype has a single count. The rearrangement uses TRBV6-5 and TRBJ2-7; 7 bases fit TRBD1. The CDR3 totals 13 residues. V gave up 8 bases and J gave up 10 bases; unmatched junction bases: 14. Germline V gene sequence: CDR1 MNHEY, CDR2 SVGAGI. CDR3 amino acids: CASGPGQVGDQYF. The DNA for the CDR3 is TGTGCCAGCGGTCCTGGACAGGTCGGCGACCAGTACTTC.

The chain is built from TRBV12-3 or TRBV12-4 and TRBJ2-7; tentative D call: TRBD1 (6 bases). The length of the CDR3 is 15 residues. The germline V and J ends were trimmed by 4 bases and 6 bases, with 19 bases remaining between them. The DNA for the CDR3 is TGTGCCAGCAGTTCAGGACAGACCCCTCTCTCCGAGCAGTACTTC. Protein sequence: CASSSGQTPLSEQYF.

This clonotype came up a few times. J is TRBJ2-1 and V is TRBV12-3 or TRBV12-4, with no clear D. Trimming took 4 bases from V and 5 from J, leaving 15 bases between them. This CDR3 contains 15 residues. In DNA form, the CDR3 reads TGTGCCAGCAGTTACATACGACTGGACGACAATGAGCAGTTCTTC. Translating it yields CASSYIRLDDNEQFF.

The chain joins TRBV12-3 or TRBV12-4 to TRBJ1-4; a possible D gene is TRBD1 (6 bases). V lost 6 bases and J 2 bases, leaving 13 bases between the germline ends. This CDR3 is built from 15 residues. The CDR3 sequence: CASREGTTTNEKLFF. DNA for the CDR3: TGTGCCAGCAGGGAGGGGACAACTACTAATGAAAAACTGTTTTTT.

Regarding this clonotype: One end of the junction varies from germline; a read error may be responsible. J is TRBJ2-7 and V is TRBV5-1; 13 nucleotides agree with TRBD2. Germline loops: CDR1 SGHRS, CDR2 YFSETQ. The CDR3 has 16 amino acids. CDR3 amino acids: CTSSNTGTSGIYEQYF. In DNA, the CDR3 is TGCACCAGCAGTAATACCGGGACTAGCGGGATTTACGAGCAATACTTC. The full variable domain, with the rest looked up from reference TRBV5-1 and TRBJ2-7, is KAGVTQTPRYLIKTRGQQVTLSCSPISGHRSVSWYQQTPGQGLQFLFEYFSETQRNKGNFPGRFSGRQFSNSRSEMNVSTLELGDSALYLCTSSNTGTSGIYEQYFGPGTRLTVT.

This clonotype has just a few counts. One junction end disagrees with the germline gene, perhaps due to a read error. The V and J genes are TRBV11-2 and TRBJ2-2, with 11 bases identical to TRBD2. CDR1 is SGHAT and CDR2 is FQNNGV in the germline V gene. CDR3 length: 15 residues. The CDR3 is CARSAGTSGDGELFF. CDR3 DNA sequence: TGTGCCAGAAGCGCCGGGACTAGCGGAGACGGGGAGCTTTTTTTT.

About this clonotype itself: A read error is possible here, since a much larger clone lies one base away. The chain has TRBV6-5 and TRBJ2-7, with D unresolved. CDR1 is MNHEY and CDR2 is SVGAGI in the germline V gene. Deletions cut 5 bases from V and 1 base from J, with 15 bases between. The CDR3 length is 15 residues. CDR3 sequence reads: CASSNSWGSSYEQYF. The CDR3 coding sequence is TGTGCCAGCAGTAATTCATGGGGATCTTCCTACGAGCAGTACTTC.

As concerns this clonotype: The CDR3 carries no conserved terminal phenylalanine or tryptophan, so it likely arises from a read error. The chain employs TRBV10-3 and TRBJ2-2, with D possibly TRBD1 on 6 matching bases. Germline V gene lookup returns CDR1 ENHRY and CDR2 SYGVKD. V was trimmed by 8 bases and J by 2 bases, leaving 15 bases between them. The CDR3 is 15 residues long. The CDR3 coding sequence is TGTGCCATCTCGGGAACAGGGCGAAACACCGGGGAGCTGTTTCTT. Translated: CAISGTGRNTGELFL.

This clonotype was seen at least ten times. The V and J genes are TRBV6-1 and TRBJ2-1; 7 positions match TRBD1. The germline V gene has CDR1 MNHNS and CDR2 SASEGT. V gave up 3 bases and J gave up 0 bases; unmatched junction bases: 11. This CDR3 has 18 residues. The CDR3 sequence is CASSDLHRGQGSYNEQFF. The CDR3, as DNA: TGTGCCAGCAGTGACCTCCACAGGGGCCAGGGCTCCTACAATGAGCAGTTCTTC.

A note on this clonotype: Given a much more abundant clone one base away, this may be a read error. The chain is built from TRBV6-5 and TRBJ2-2; a weak D match, TRBD1 (6 bases). V gave up 7 bases and J gave up 1 base, with 10 bases separating them. The CDR3 consists of 14 residues. Germline V gives CDR1 MNHEY, CDR2 SVGAGI. The CDR3 sequence: CASTRDMNTGELFF. In DNA form, the CDR3 reads TGTGCCAGCACCAGGGACATGAACACCGGGGAGCTGTTTTTT.

Points on this clonotype: This may arise from a read error, as a much more abundant clone is one base away. J is TRBJ1-6 and V is TRBV6-5; TRBD1 agrees at 8 bases. Germline V gene lookup returns CDR1 MNHEY and CDR2 SVGAGI. The CDR3 totals 15 residues. The CDR3 DNA reads TGTGCCAGCAGTTCCCCGACAGGGGCCGTTTCACCCTTCCACTTT. Translated: CASSSPTGAVSPFHF.

As concerns this clonotype: A junction end diverges from the germline sequence, so it may reflect a read error. V and J are TRBV29-1 and TRBJ2-7, with a possible D match to TRBD2 (6 bases). Looked up from germline, CDR1 is SQVTM and CDR2 is ANQGSEA. The CDR3 is 13 amino acids. In DNA form, the CDR3 reads TGCAGCGTTGGTGCTAGCGTGAGCTACGAACAGTACTTC. As protein: CSVGASVSYEQYF.

To note about this clonotype: Germline and junction disagree at one end, which may indicate a read error. This chain joins TRBV11-2 and TRBJ1-3, with TRBD1 as a possible D gene (6 bases). The CDR3 consists of 15 residues. CDR1 and CDR2 (germline): SGHAT, FQNNGV. The CDR3 sequence is CDSSSAGDSGNTIYF. DNA of the CDR3: TGTGACAGCAGCTCGGCAGGGGATTCTGGAAACACCATATATTTT.

Remarks on this clonotype: A much larger clone lies one base from this, so it may be a read error. J is TRBJ2-7 and V is TRBV6-2 or TRBV6-3; 8 bases are shared with TRBD1. The CDR3 sequence is 17 residues long. The V and J ends lost 0 bases and 2 bases, in that order; junction bases with no gene match: 9. Looked up from germline, CDR1 is MNHEY and CDR2 is SVGEGT. Written as DNA, the CDR3 is TGTGCCAGCAGTTACTCGAACCCCGGACAGGGAACCTACGAGCAGTACTTC. Its protein is CASSYSNPGQGTYEQYF.

J is TRBJ2-7 and V is TRBV6-1; D perhaps matches TRBD1 (6 bases). Germline CDR1 is MNHNS and CDR2 is SASEGT. V dropped 6 bases and J dropped 3 bases, with 15 bases sitting between them. The CDR3 loop spans 14 amino acids. The CDR3 bases are TGTGCCAGCAGGACCCCAGGGGACCTCTACGAGCAGTACTTC. Translated: CASRTPGDLYEQYF.

The V call is TRBV30, the J call TRBJ2-7; perhaps TRBD1 as D (5 bases). The CDR3 is 14 amino acids. In germline, CDR1 is GTSNPN, CDR2 SVGIG (reference sequence). The V gene lost 0 bases and the J gene lost 5 bases, with 14 bases spanning the gap. The CDR3 loop is CAWSVLDKGDEQYF. The CDR3 nucleotides are TGTGCCTGGAGTGTACTGGACAAGGGCGACGAGCAGTACTTC.

The chain recombines TRBV6-2 or TRBV6-3 with TRBJ1-1, with D perhaps TRBD1 (5 bases). This CDR3 spans 13 amino acids. V lost 5 bases and J lost 7, with 14 bases in between. Germline assignment: CDR1 MNHEY and CDR2 SVGEGT. CDR3 bases: TGTGCCAGCAGTCACGGGCAGGGTGGTGAAGCTTTCTTT. It is translated as CASSHGQGGEAFF.

This clonotype was seen many times. This chain uses TRBV4-1 with TRBJ2-1; D is unclear. CDR1 is MGHRA and CDR2 is YSYEKL in the germline V gene. With 5 bases removed from V and 6 bases from J, the gap between germline ends came to 11 bases. This CDR3 has 13 residues. In nucleotides, the CDR3 is TGCGCCAGCAGCTTCCTAGGAGCCAATGAGCAGTTCTTC. This translates into CASSFLGANEQFF.

With regard to this clonotype: A much larger clone is a single base away; this may be a read error. CDR3 nucleotides: TGTGCCAGCAGTTTATGGGGACGGACGACACAAGAGACCCAGTACTTC. Translating gives CASSLWGRTTQETQYF. J is TRBJ2-5 and V is TRBV28; tentatively, D is TRBD1 or TRBD2 (5 bases each). Per the germline V gene, CDR1 is MDHEN and CDR2 is SYDVKM. V dropped 0 bases and J dropped 2 bases, with 13 bases sitting between them. The CDR3 is made up of 16 amino acids. The full variable domain, its missing parts supplied by reference TRBV28 and TRBJ2-5, is DVKVTQSSRYLVKRTGEKVFLECVQDMDHENMFWYRQDPGLGLRLIYFSYDVKMKEKGDIPEGYSVSREKKERFSLILESASTNQTSMYLCASSLWGRTTQETQYFGPGTRLLVL.

On this clonotype: A junction end diverges from the germline sequence, so it may reflect a read error. This sequence joins TRBV11-2 and TRBJ1-1; D is ambiguous. Germline V lookup: CDR1 SGHAT, CDR2 FQNNGV. CDR3 length: 14 amino acids. The CDR3 loop is CAISLDAVSTEAFF. CDR3 bases: TGTGCCATCAGCTTAGATGCAGTGAGTACTGAAGCTTTCTTT.

The chain links TRBV11-2 to TRBJ2-1; tentatively, D is TRBD1 or TRBD2 (5 bases each). The CDR3 length is 13 residues. Germline CDR1 SGHAT, CDR2 FQNNGV. V was clipped by 9 bases and J by 7 bases, with 16 bases between them. CDR3 residues: CASGLIGANEQFF. The CDR3 DNA reads TGTGCCAGTGGCTTAATCGGGGCTAATGAGCAGTTCTTC.

The table lists this clonotype with a few counts. At one boundary the junction diverges from the germline segment, which might be a read error. The rearrangement joins TRBV28 to TRBJ1-2, with 7 bases fitting TRBD1. Germline V CDR1 and CDR2: MDHEN, SYDVKM. This CDR3 is 16 amino acids long. The CDR3 is CASSFFGAGGFNGYTF. CDR3 nucleotides: TGTGCCAGCAGCTTTTTCGGGGCAGGGGGGTTCAATGGCTACACCTTT.

The rearrangement joins TRBV4-3 to TRBJ2-1, with D perhaps TRBD2 (6 bases). V was trimmed by 0 bases and J by 5 bases, leaving 14 bases between them. The CDR3 runs to 16 residues. Germline values: CDR1 LGHNA, CDR2 YSLEER. The CDR3, as DNA: TGCGCCAGCAGCCAAGATAGGAGCGGGTTTCACAATGAGCAGTTCTTC. This encodes CASSQDRSGFHNEQFF.

Points on this clonotype: Being one base from a much bigger clone, this may be a read error. This chain uses TRBV12-3 or TRBV12-4 with TRBJ2-1, with D perhaps TRBD2 (5 bases). The CDR3 is 14 amino acids. Trimming pared 0 bases from V and 10 bases from J, leaving 13 bases between. In nucleotides, the CDR3 is TGTGCCAGCAGTTTAGCGAGGGTCAGGATCGAGCAGTTCTTC. Translation: CASSLARVRIEQFF.

Details on this clonotype: Possible read error: a much larger clone is one base away. The chain links TRBV6-2 or TRBV6-3 to TRBJ2-1; 7 nucleotides line up with TRBD2. The CDR3 is 12 amino acids. The germline V gene has CDR1 MNHEY and CDR2 SVGEGT. In DNA, the CDR3 is TGTGCCAGCAGTTACTCGGGAGGGTCTCAGTCCTTC. Its translation: CASSYSGGSQSF.

V is TRBV4-2 and J is TRBJ1-6; weak D call: TRBD1 (5 bases). Trimming pared 0 bases from V and 18 bases from J, leaving 15 bases between. The germline gives CDR1 LGHNA, CDR2 YNFKEQ. The CDR3 spans 13 residues. The CDR3 spells CASSQDLSAGAHF. In DNA form, the CDR3 reads TGTGCCAGCAGCCAAGATCTGTCCGCCGGGGCCCACTTT.

This clonotype was observed at least ten times. V and J are TRBV4-2 and TRBJ2-5; TRBD2 agrees at 11 bases. The CDR3 spans 16 residues. V lost 3 bases to trimming and J lost 0 bases; unmatched junction nucleotides: 3. The germline CDR1 and CDR2 sequences are LGHNA and YNFKEQ. The CDR3 protein is CASSQRLAGHQETQYF. In DNA form, the CDR3 reads TGTGCCAGCAGCCAGAGACTAGCGGGACACCAAGAGACCCAGTACTTC.